This paragraph reports one T cell receptor (beta chain). Its antigen is unidentified. PCR used 60 Vbeta primers and 13 Jbeta primers. Assay: immunoSEQ multiplex PCR; the TCRdb copy retains only in-frame clones and omits some. The table lists about 150,000 clones, approximately 84% of them singletons. This CDR3 has 14 residues. V lost 3 bases to trimming and J lost 0 bases, with 8 bases between them. Germline V gene sequence: CDR1 MNHEY, CDR2 SMNVEV (reference sequence). The record originates from a study of cytomegalovirus exposure and HLA in healthy donors. Study-wide results and limits: TCR association rates varied by HLA locus in a later analysis, with DRB1 highest and HLA-C lowest.

This chain links TRBV27 with TRBJ1-1; D is unclear. The receptor's source is a woman aged 50 to 65 in good health and CMV-seropositive. Sequences were obtained from PBMCs. The CDR3 here is CASSFSSMNTEAFF. Written as DNA, the CDR3 is TGTGCCAGCAGTTTCAGTAGCATGAACACTGAAGCTTTCTTT.